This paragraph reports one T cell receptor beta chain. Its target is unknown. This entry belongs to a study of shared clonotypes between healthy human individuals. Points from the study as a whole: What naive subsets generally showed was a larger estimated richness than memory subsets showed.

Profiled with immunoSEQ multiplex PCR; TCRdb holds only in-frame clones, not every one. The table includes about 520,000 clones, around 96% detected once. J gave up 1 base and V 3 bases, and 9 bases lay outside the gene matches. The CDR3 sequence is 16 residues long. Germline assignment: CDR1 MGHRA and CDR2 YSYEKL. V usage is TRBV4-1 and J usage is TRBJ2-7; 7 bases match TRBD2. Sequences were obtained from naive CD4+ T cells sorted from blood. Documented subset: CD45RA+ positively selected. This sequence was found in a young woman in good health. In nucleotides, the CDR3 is TGCGCCAGCAGCCAGCTAATTTCGGGGGGATCCTACGAGCAGTACTTC. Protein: CASSQLISGGSYEQYF.